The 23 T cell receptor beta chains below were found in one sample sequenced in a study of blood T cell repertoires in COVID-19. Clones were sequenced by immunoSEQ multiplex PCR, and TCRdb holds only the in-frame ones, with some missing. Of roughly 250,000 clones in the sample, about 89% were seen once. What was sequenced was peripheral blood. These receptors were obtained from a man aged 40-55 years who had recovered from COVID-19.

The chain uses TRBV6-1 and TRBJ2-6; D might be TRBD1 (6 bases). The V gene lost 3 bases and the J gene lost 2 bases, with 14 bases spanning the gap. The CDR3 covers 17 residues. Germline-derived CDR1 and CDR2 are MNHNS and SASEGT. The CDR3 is CASSEGLGGTGANVLTF. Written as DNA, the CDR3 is TGTGCCAGCAGTGAGGGGTTAGGGGGTACTGGGGCCAACGTCCTGACTTTC.

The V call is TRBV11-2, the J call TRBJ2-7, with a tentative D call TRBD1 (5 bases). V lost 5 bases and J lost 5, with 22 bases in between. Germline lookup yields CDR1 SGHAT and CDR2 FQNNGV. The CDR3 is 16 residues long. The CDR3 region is CASSPGIAYEKDEQYF. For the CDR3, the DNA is TGTGCCAGCAGCCCAGGGATCGCATATGAAAAGGACGAGCAGTACTTC.

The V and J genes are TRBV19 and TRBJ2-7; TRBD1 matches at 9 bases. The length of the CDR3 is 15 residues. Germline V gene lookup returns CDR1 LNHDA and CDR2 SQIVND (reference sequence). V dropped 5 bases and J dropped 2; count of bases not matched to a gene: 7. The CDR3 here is CASSPTGTGTYEQYF. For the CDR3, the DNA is TGTGCCAGTAGTCCTACCGGGACAGGGACCTACGAGCAGTACTTC.

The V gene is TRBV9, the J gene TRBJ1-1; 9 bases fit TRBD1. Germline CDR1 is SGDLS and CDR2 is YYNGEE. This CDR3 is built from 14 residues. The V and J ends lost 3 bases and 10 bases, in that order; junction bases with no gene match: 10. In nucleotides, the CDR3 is TGTGCCAGCAGCGGGGACAGGGTGGCCCTGGGAGCTTTCTTT. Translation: CASSGDRVALGAFF.

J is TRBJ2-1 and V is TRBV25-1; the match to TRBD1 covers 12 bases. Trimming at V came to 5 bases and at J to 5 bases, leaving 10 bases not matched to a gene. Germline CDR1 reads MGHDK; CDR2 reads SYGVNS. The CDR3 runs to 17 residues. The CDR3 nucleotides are TGTGCCAGCAGTAGATATAGGGGACAGGGGGCCCACAATGAGCAGTTCTTC. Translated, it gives CASSRYRGQGAHNEQFF.

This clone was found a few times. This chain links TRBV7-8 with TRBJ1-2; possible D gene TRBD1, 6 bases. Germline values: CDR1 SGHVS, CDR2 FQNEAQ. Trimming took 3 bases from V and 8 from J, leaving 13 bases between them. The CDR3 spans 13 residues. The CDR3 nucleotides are TGTGCCAGCAGCTTCCGGGACATGCGGGGCTACACCTTC. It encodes CASSFRDMRGYTF. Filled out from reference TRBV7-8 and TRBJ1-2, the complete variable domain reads GAGVSQSPRYKVAKRGQDVALRCDPISGHVSLFWYQQALGQGPEFLTYFQNEAQLDKSGLPSDRFFAERPEGSVSTLKIQRTQQEDSAVYLCASSFRDMRGYTFGSGTRLTVV.

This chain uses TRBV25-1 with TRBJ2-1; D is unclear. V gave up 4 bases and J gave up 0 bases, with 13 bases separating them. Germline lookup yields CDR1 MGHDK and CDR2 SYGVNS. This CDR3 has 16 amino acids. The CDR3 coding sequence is TGTGCCAGCAGTGGCTATAAATGGAGCTCCTACAATGAGCAGTTCTTC. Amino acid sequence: CASSGYKWSSYNEQFF.

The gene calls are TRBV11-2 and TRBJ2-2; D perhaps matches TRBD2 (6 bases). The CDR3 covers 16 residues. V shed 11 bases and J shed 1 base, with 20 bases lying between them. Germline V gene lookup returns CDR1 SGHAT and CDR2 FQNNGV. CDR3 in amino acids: CACGGISGRNTGELFF. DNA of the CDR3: TGTGCCTGCGGCGGGATAAGCGGGCGGAACACCGGGGAGCTGTTTTTT.

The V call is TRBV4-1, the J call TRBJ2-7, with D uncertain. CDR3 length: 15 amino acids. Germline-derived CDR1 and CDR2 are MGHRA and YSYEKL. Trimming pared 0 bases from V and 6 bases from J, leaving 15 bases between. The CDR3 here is CASSQDQGDLREQYF. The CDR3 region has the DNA TGCGCCAGCAGCCAAGATCAAGGAGATCTTCGCGAGCAGTACTTC.

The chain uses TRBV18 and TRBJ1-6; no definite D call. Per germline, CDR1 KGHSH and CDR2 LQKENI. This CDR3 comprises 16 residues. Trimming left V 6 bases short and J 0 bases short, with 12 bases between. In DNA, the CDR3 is TGTGCCAGCTCTGCGGTAGGAGGCTCCTATAATTCACCCCTCCACTTT. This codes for CASSAVGGSYNSPLHF. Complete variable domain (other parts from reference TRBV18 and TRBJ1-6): NAGVMQNPRHLVRRRGQEARLRCSPMKGHSHVYWYRQLPEEGLKFMVYLQKENIIDESGMPKERFSAEFPKEGPSILRIQQVVRGDSAAYFCASSAVGGSYNSPLHFGNGTRLTVT.

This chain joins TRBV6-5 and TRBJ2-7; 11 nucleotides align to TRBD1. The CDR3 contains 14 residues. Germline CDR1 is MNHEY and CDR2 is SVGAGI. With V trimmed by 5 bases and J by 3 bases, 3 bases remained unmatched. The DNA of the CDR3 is TGTGCCAGCAGTAGGGACAGGGGGGTCTACGAGCAGTACTTC. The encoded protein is CASSRDRGVYEQYF.

The CDR3 reads CASSPWRNTEAFF. CDR3 DNA sequence: TGTGCCAGCAGCCCTTGGAGAAACACTGAAGCTTTCTTT. The chain uses TRBV12-3 or TRBV12-4 and TRBJ1-1; D is unclear. V was cut by 6 bases and J by 2 bases, with 10 bases left in between. The length of the CDR3 is 13 residues.

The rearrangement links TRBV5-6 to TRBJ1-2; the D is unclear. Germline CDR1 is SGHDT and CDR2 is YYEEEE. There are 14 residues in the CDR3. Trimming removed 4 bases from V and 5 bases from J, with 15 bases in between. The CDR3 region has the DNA TGTGCCAGCAGCGCACCCACCAGGTCATATGGCTACACCTTC. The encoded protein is CASSAPTRSYGYTF.

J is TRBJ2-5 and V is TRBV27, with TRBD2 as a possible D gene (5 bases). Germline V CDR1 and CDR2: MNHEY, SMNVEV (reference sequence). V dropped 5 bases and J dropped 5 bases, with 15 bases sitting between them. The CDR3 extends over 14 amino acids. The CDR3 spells CASSGSPSGETQYF. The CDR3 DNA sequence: TGTGCCAGCAGTGGGTCCCCGTCGGGGGAGACCCAGTACTTC.

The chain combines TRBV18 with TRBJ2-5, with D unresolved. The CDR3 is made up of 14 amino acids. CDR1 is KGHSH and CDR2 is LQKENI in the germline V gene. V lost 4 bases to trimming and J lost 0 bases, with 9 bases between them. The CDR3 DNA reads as TGTGCCAGCTCACTATCTCCGTACCAAGAGACCCAGTACTTC. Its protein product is CASSLSPYQETQYF.

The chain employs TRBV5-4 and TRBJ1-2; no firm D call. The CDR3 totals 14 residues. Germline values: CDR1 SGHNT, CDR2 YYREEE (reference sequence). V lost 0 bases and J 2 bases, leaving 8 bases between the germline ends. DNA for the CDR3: TGTGCCAGCAGCTTGGGAGGGAGCAACTATGGCTACACCTTC. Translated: CASSLGGSNYGYTF. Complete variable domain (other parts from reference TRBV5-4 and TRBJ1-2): ETGVTQSPTHLIKTRGQQVTLRCSSQSGHNTVSWYQQALGQGPQFIFQYYREEENGRGNFPPRFSGLQFPNYSSELNVNALELDDSALYLCASSLGGSNYGYTFGSGTRLTVV.

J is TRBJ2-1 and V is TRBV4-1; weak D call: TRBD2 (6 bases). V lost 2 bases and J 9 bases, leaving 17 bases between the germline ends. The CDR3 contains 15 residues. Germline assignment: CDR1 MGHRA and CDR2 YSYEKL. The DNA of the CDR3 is TGCGCCAGCAGCCAACGTACGGACGGGGGAGGTGAGCAGTTCTTC. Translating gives CASSQRTDGGGEQFF.

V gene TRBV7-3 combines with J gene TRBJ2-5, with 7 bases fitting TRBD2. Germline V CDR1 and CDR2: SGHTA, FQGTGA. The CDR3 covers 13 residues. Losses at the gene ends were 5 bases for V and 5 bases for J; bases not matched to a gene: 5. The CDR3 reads CASSPGAGETQYF. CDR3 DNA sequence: TGTGCCAGCAGCCCAGGAGCGGGGGAGACCCAGTACTTC.

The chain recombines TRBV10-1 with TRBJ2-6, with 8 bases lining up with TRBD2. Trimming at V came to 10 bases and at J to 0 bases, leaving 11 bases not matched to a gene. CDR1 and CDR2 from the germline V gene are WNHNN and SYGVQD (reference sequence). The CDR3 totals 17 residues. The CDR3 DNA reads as TGCGCCACTCCTCGGGGGGGGGCCCACTCTGGGGCCAACGTCCTGACTTTC. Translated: CATPRGGAHSGANVLTF.

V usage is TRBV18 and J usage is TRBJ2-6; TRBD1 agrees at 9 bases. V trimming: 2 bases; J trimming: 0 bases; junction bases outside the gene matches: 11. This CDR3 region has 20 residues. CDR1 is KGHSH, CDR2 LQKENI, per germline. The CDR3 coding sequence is TGTGCCAGCTCACCATACTCCGGGACAGGGACCCTCTCTGGGGCCAACGTCCTGACTTTC. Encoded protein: CASSPYSGTGTLSGANVLTF.

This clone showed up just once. This CDR3 is CASSYPGGPYNEQFF. The CDR3, as DNA: TGTGCCAGCAGTTACCCTGGCGGCCCTTACAATGAGCAGTTCTTC. The gene calls are TRBV6-2 or TRBV6-3 and TRBJ2-1; no firm D call. V lost 2 bases and J 4 bases, leaving 12 bases between the germline ends. This CDR3 spans 15 amino acids. Per germline, CDR1 MNHEY and CDR2 SVGEGT.

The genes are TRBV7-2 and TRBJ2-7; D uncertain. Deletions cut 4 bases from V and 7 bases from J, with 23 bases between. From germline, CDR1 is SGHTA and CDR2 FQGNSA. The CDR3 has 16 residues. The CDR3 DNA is TGTGCCAGCAGCTCAGGAATGACCTCCCACCCTGGGGAGCAGTACTTC. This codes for CASSSGMTSHPGEQYF.

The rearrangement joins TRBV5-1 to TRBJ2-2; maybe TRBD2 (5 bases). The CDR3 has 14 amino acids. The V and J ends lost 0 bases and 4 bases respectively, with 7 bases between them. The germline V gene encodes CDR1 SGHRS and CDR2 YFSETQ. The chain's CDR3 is CASSLGGPTGELFF. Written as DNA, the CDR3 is TGCGCCAGCAGCTTGGGAGGGCCCACCGGGGAGCTGTTTTTT.